The present entry profiles one TCR beta chain with its context. Its antigen is unknown. This entry belongs to a study of blood T cells in healthy people across ages. Findings and caveats of the study: TCR beta diversity was tightly associated with the proportion of naive T cells.

Extraction of total RNA produced a minimum of 5 micrograms from each sample. A second PCR, run for about 6 to 11 cycles, used a sample-barcoded 5' primer plus a J-beta primer mix. TCRdb redid the calling of the 5' RACE reads with MiXCR, one entry per CDR3 protein. The table records around 800,000 distinct CDR3 sequences, 62% of them present only once. The ends were cut back, 2 bases at V and 2 bases at J, with 14 bases in the middle. The CDR3 sequence is 17 residues long. Germline values: CDR1 SGDLS, CDR2 YYNGEE. The chain recombines TRBV9 with TRBJ2-6; D gene ambiguous. This TCR was recovered from a man aged 30-40 years in good health. The material sequenced was blood. The chain's CDR3 is CASSVQIGFPGANVLTF. CDR3 nucleotide sequence: TGTGCCAGCAGCGTCCAGATAGGGTTCCCTGGGGCCAACGTCCTGACTTTC.